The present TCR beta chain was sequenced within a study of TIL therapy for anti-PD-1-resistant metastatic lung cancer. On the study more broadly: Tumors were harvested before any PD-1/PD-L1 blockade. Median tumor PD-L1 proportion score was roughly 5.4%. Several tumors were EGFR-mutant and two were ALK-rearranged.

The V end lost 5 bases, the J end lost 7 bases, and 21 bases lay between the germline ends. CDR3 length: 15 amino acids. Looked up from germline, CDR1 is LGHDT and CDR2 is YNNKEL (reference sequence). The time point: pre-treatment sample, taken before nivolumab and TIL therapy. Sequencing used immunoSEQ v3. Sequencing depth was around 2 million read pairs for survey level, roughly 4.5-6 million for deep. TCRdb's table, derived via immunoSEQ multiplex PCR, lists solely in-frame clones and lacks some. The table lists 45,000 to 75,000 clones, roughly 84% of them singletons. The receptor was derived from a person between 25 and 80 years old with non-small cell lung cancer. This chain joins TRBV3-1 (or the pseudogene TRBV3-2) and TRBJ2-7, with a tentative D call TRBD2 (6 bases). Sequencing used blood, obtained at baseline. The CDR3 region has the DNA TGTGCCAGCAGCTCGGGTCTTGGGGGAGGAAAAGAGCAGTACTTC. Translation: CASSSGLGGGKEQYF.